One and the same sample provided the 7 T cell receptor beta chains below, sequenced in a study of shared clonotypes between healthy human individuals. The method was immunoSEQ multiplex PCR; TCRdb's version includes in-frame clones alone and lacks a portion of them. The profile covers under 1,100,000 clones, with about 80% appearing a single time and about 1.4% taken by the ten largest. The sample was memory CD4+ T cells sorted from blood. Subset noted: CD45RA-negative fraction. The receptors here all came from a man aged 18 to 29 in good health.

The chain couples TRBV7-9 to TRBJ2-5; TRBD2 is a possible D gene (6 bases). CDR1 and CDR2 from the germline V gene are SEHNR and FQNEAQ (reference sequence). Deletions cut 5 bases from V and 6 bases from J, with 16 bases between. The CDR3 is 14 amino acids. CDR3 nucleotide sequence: TGTGCCAGCAGCAAGCGTGGGGGGTGGCAGACCCAGTACTTC. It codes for CASSKRGGWQTQYF.

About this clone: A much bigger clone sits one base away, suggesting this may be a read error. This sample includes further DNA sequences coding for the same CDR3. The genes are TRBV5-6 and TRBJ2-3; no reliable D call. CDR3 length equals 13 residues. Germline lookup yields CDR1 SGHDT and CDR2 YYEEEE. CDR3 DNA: TGTGCCAGCAGCTTGGCAAGCACAGATACGCAGTATTTC. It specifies CASSLASTDTQYF.

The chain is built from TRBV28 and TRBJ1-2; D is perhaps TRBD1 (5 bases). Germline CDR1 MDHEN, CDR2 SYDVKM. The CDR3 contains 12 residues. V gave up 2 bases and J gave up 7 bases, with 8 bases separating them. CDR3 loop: CASSLRQLGYTF. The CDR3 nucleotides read TGTGCCAGCAGTTTACGACAGCTTGGCTACACCTTC.

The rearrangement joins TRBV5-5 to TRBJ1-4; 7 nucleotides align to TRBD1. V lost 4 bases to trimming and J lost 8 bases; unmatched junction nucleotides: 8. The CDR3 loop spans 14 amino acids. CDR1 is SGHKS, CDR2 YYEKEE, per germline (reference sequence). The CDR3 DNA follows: TGTGCCAGCAGCACCGAGGGGGCTCGGGAAAAACTGTTTTTT. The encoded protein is CASSTEGAREKLFF.

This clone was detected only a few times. The CDR3 DNA follows: TGTGCCAGTGATCAAAGGGAGCAGTACTTC. Translated, it gives CASDQREQYF. This chain connects TRBV18 to TRBJ2-7; D is uncertain. The CDR3 spans 10 residues. Per the germline V gene, CDR1 is KGHSH and CDR2 is LQKENI. The V end lost 9 bases, the J end lost 7 bases, and 10 bases lay between the germline ends. Full variable domain (rest looked up from reference TRBV18 and TRBJ2-7): NAGVMQNPRHLVRRRGQEARLRCSPMKGHSHVYWYRQLPEEGLKFMVYLQKENIIDESGMPKERFSAEFPKEGPSILRIQQVVRGDSAAYFCASDQREQYFGPGTRLTVT.

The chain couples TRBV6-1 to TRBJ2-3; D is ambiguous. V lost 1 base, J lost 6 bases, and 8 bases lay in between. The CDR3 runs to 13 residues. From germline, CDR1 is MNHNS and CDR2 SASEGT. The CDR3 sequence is CASSEGPFDTQYF. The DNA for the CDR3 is TGTGCCAGCAGTGAAGGGCCTTTTGATACGCAGTATTTT.

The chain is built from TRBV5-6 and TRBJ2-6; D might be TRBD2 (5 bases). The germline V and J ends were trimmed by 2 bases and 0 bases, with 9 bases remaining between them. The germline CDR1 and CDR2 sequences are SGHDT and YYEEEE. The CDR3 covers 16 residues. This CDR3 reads CASSLVGDSGANVLTF. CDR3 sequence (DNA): TGTGCCAGCAGCTTAGTCGGGGACTCTGGGGCCAACGTCCTGACTTTC. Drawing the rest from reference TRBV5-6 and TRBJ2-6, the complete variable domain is DAGVTQSPTHLIKTRGQQVTLRCSPKSGHDTVSWYQQALGQGPQFIFQYYEEEERQRGNFPDRFSGHQFPNYSSELNVNALLLGDSALYLCASSLVGDSGANVLTFGAGSRLTVL.